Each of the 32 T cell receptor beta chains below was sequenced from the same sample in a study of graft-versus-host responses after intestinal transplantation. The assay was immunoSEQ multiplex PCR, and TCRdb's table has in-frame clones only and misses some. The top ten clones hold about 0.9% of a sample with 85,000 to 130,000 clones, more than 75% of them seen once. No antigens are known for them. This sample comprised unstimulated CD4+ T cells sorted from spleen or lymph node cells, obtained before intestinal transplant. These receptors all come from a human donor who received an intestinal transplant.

CDR3 amino acids: CASSHFPGNEQFF. In nucleotides, the CDR3 is TGCGCCAGCAGCCATTTCCCCGGGAATGAGCAGTTCTTC. The V and J genes are TRBV5-1 and TRBJ2-1; D unclear. Trimming left V 4 bases short and J 7 bases short, with 12 bases between. The CDR3 totals 13 residues. CDR1 and CDR2 (germline): SGHRS, YFSETQ.

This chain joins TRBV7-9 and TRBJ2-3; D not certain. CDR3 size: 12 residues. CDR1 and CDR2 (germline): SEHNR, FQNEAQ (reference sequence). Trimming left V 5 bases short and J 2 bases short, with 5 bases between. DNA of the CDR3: TGTGCCAGCAGCGTTAACACAGATACGCAGTATTTT. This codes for CASSVNTDTQYF.

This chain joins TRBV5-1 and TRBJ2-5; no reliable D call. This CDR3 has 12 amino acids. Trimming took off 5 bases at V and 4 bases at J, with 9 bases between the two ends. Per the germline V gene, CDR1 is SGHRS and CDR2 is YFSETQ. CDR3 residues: CASRTDIETQYF. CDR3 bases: TGCGCCAGCAGGACGGATATAGAGACCCAGTACTTC.

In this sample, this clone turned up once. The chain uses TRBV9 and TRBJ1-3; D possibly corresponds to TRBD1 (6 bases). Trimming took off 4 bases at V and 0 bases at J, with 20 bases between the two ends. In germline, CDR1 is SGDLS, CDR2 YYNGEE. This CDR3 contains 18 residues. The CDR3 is CASSHQGRGGGSGNTIYF. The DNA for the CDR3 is TGTGCCAGCAGCCACCAGGGGCGGGGAGGCGGCTCTGGAAACACCATATATTTT.

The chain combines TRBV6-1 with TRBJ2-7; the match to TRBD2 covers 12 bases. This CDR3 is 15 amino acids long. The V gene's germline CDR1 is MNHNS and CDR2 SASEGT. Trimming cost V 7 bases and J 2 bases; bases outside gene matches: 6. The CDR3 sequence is CASTQPSGRAYEQYF. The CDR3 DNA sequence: TGTGCCAGCACCCAACCTAGCGGGAGGGCCTACGAGCAGTACTTC.

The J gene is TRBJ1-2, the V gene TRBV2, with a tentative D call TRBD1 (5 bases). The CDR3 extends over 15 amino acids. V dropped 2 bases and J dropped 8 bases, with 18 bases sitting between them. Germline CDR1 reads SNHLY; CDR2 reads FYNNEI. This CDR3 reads CASSENPHRPGGYTF. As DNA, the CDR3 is TGTGCCAGCAGTGAAAACCCCCATCGTCCAGGGGGCTACACCTTC. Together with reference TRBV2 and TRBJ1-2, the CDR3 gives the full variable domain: EPEVTQTPSHQVTQMGQEVILRCVPISNHLYFYWYRQILGQKVEFLVSFYNNEISEKSEIFDDQFSVERPDGSNFTLKIRSTKLEDSAMYFCASSENPHRPGGYTFGSGTRLTVV.

Here the CDR3 reads CASSRPSTKSQSRANVLTF. CDR3 sequence (DNA): TGTGCCAGTAGTCGTCCCTCGACAAAATCACAAAGTCGGGCCAACGTCCTGACTTTC. The gene calls are TRBV19 and TRBJ2-6; D gene ambiguous. The CDR3 length is 19 residues. Trimming pared 5 bases from V and 5 bases from J, leaving 25 bases between. Germline CDR1 reads LNHDA; CDR2 reads SQIVND (reference sequence).

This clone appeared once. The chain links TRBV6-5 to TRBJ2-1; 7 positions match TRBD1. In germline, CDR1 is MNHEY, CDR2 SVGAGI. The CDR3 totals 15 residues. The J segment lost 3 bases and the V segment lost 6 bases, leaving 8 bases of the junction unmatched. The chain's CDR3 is CASRGSGTDYNEQFF. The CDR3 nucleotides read TGTGCCAGCAGGGGATCCGGGACAGACTACAATGAGCAGTTCTTC.

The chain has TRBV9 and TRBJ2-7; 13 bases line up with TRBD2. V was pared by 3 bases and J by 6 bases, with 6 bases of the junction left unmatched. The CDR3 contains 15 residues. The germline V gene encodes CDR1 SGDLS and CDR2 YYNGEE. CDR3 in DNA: TGTGCCAGCAGCGCTGCCGGGACTAGCGGGACCGAGCAGTACTTC. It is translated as CASSAAGTSGTEQYF.

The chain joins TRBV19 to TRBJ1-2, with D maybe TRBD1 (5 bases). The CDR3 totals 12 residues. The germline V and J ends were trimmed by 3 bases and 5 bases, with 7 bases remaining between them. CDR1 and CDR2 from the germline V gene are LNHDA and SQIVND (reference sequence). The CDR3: CASSISGYGYTF. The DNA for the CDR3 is TGTGCCAGTAGTATCTCAGGGTATGGCTACACCTTC.

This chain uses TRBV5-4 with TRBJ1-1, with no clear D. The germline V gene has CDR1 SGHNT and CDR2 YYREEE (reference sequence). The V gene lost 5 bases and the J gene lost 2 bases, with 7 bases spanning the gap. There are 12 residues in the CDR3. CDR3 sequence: CASSQFNTEAFF. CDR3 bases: TGTGCCAGCAGTCAGTTCAACACTGAAGCTTTCTTT.

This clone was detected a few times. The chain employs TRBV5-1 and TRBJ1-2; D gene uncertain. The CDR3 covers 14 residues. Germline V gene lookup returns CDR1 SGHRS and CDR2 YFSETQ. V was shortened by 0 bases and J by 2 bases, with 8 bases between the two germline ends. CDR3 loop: CASSLDGFNYGYTF. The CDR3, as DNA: TGCGCCAGCAGCTTGGACGGGTTCAACTATGGCTACACCTTC. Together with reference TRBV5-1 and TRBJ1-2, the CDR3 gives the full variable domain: KAGVTQTPRYLIKTRGQQVTLSCSPISGHRSVSWYQQTPGQGLQFLFEYFSETQRNKGNFPGRFSGRQFSNSRSEMNVSTLELGDSALYLCASSLDGFNYGYTFGSGTRLTVV.

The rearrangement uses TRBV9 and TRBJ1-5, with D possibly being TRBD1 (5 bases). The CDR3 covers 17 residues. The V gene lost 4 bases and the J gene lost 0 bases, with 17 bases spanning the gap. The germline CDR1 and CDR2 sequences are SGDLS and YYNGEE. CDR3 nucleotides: TGTGCCAGCAGCTCACACAGGACGGTAAATAGCAATCAGCCCCAGCATTTT. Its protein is CASSSHRTVNSNQPQHF.

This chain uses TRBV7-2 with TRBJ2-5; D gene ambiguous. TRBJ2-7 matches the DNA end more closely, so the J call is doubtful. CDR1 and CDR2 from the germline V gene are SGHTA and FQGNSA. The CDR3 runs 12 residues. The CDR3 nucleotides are TGTGCCAGCAGCTTGGCCTTCTACGAGCAGTACTTC. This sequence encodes CASSLAFYEQYF.

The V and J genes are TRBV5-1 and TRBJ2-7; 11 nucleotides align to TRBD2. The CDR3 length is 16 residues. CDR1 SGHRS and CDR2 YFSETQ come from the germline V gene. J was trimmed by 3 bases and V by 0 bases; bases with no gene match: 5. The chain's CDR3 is CASSLVTSGDSYEQYF. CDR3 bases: TGCGCCAGCAGCTTGGTGACTAGCGGGGATAGCTACGAGCAGTACTTC.

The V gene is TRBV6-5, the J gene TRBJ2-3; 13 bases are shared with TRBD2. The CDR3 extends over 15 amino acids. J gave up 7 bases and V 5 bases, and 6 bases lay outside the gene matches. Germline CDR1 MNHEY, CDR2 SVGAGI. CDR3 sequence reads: CASSMGLAGPYTQYF. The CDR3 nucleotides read TGTGCCAGCAGTATGGGACTAGCGGGGCCATATACGCAGTATTTT.

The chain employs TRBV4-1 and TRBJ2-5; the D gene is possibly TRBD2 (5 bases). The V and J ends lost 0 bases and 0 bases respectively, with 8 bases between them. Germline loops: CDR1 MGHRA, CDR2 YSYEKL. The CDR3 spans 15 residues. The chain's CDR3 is CASSQDQRYQETQYF. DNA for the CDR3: TGCGCCAGCAGCCAAGATCAGCGGTACCAAGAGACCCAGTACTTC.

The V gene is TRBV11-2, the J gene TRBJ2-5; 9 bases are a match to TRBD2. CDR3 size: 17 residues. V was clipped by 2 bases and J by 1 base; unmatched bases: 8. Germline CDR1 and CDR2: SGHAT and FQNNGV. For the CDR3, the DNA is TGTGCCAGCAGCTTACGTTTGCGGGAGGGACTCCAAGAGACCCAGTACTTC. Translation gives CASSLRLREGLQETQYF.

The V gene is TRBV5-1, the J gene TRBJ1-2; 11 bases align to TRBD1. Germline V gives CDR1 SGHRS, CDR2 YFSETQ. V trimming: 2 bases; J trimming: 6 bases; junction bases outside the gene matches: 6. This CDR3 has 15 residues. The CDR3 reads CASSLPSGQGDGYTF. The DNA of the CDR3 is TGCGCCAGCAGCTTACCCTCGGGACAGGGGGATGGCTACACCTTC.

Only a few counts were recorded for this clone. CDR3 sequence (DNA): TGTGCCAGCAGTGGGGTCCTAGTGACCGGGGAGCTGTTTTTT. Its protein is CASSGVLVTGELFF. V and J are TRBV2 and TRBJ2-2, with no clear D. Germline V gene sequence: CDR1 SNHLY, CDR2 FYNNEI. Trimming cost V 4 bases and J 5 bases, with 11 bases left between them. CDR3 size: 14 residues.

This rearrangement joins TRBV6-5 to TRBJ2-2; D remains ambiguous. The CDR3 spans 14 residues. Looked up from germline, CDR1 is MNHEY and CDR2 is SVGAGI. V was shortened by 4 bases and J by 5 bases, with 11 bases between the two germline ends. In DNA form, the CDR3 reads TGTGCCAGCAGTTCCCCAAGGTGGACCGGGGAGCTGTTTTTT. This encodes CASSSPRWTGELFF.

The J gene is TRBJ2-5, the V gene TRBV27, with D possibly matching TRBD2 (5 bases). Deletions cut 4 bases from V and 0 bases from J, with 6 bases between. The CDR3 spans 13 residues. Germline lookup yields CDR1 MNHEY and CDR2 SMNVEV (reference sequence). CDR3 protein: CASSSADQETQYF. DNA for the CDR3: TGTGCCAGCAGTTCAGCGGACCAAGAGACCCAGTACTTC.

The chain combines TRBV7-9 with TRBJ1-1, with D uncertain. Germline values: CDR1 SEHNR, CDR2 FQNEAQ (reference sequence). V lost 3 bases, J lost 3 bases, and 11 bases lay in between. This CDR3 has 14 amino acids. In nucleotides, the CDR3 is TGTGCCAGCAGCTTTTTGGGTGGGGACACTGAAGCTTTCTTT. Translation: CASSFLGGDTEAFF.

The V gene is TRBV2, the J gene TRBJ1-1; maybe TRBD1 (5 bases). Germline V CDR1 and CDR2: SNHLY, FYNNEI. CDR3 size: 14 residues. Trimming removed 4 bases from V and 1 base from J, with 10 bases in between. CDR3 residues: CASSVRQQNTEAFF. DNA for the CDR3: TGTGCCAGCAGTGTGCGACAGCAGAACACTGAAGCTTTCTTT.

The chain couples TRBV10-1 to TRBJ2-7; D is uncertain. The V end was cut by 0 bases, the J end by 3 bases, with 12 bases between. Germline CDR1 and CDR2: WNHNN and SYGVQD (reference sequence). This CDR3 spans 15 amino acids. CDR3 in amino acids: CASSESSLNRYEQYF. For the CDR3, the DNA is TGCGCCAGCAGTGAGTCGAGTTTAAATCGCTACGAGCAGTACTTC.

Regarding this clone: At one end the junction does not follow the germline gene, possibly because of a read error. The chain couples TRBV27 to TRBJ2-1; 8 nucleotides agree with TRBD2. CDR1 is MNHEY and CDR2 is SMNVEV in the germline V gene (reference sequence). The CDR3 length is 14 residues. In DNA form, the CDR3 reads TGTGCCAGCAGTTTGATCCGCTTCCCAGCGGGAGTGGTCTTC. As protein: CASSLIRFPAGVVF.

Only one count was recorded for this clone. The CDR3 nucleotides are TGTGCCAGCACCCCAGCGGGAGTACCCCACGAGCAGTACTTC. This translates into CASTPAGVPHEQYF. V and J are TRBV28 and TRBJ2-7; 8 bases align to TRBD2. The CDR3 spans 14 residues. CDR1 and CDR2 (germline): MDHEN, SYDVKM. Trimming cost V 7 bases and J 5 bases; bases outside gene matches: 10.

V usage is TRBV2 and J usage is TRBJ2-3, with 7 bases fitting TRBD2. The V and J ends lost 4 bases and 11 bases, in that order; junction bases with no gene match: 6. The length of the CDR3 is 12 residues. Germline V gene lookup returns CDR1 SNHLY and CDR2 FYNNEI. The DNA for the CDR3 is TGTGCCAGCAGTGGGGGGAGCGGGGTGCAGTATTTT. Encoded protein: CASSGGSGVQYF.

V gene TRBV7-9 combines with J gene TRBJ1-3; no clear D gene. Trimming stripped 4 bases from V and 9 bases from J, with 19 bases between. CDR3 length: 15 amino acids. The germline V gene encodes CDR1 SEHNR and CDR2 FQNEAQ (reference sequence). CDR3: CASSSQTESRFTIYF. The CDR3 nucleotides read TGTGCCAGCAGCTCACAGACGGAGTCTAGGTTCACCATATATTTT.

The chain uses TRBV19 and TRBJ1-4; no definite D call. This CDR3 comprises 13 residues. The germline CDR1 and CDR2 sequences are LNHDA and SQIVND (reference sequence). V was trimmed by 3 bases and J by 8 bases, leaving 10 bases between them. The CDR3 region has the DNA TGTGCCAGTAGTATGATTGGGAAAGAAAAACTGTTTTTT. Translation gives CASSMIGKEKLFF. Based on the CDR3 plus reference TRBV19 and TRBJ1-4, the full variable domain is DGGITQSPKYLFRKEGQNVTLSCEQNLNHDAMYWYRQDPGQGLRLIYYSQIVNDFQKGDIAEGYSVSREKKESFPLTVTSAQKNPTAFYLCASSMIGKEKLFFGSGTQLSVL.

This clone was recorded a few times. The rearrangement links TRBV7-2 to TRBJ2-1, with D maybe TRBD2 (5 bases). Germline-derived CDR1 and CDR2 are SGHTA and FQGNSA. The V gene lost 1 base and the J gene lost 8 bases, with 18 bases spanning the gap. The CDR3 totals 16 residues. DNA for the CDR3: TGTGCCAGCAGCTTAGGGGTGACTAATGGACTGTATGAGCAGTTCTTC. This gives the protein CASSLGVTNGLYEQFF.

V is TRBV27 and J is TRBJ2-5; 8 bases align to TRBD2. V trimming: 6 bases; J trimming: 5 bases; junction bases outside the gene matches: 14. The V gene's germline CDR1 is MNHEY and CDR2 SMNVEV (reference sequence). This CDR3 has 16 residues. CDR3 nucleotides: TGTGCCAGCAGCCTCCAGAGAGGACTAGCTGGGGAGACCCAGTACTTC. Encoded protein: CASSLQRGLAGETQYF.